A selection of T cell receptor beta chains follows, all from one sample in a study of cytomegalovirus exposure and HLA in healthy donors. Clones were read by immunoSEQ multiplex PCR, and TCRdb kept only the in-frame ones, dropping some. The sample contains 75,000 to 80,000 clones, more than 60% of which appear only once. Input material: PBMCs. The receptor source for this set is a middle-aged man in good health and CMV-seronegative. Both conserved end residues are part of each CDR3. The order of the fields is D gene, J gene, V gene, clone size, CDR3 DNA, CDR3 protein. A D gene is named only where the DNA matches it firmly. Part of the rows lack a size; the others show once, few, many or a class for expanded clones.

>TRBD1|TRBJ1-2|TRBV28|few
TGTGCCAGCAGTTTGGGGGACAGGGTCTATGGCTACACCTTC
CASSLGDRVYGYTF
>TRBD2|TRBJ2-1|TRBV5-1|once
TGCGCCAGCAGCTGGGGACCCCCTCCGGGAGGAAATGAGCAGTTCTTC
CASSWGPPPGGNEQFF
>NA|TRBJ1-3|TRBV27|once
TGTGCCAGCAGTCCCGGGGGTACAGCTGGAAACACCATATATTTT
CASSPGGTAGNTIYF
>NA|TRBJ1-1|TRBV7-7|NA
TGTGCTAGCAGCTTATCAGGGAACACTGAAGCTTTCTTT
CASSLSGNTEAFF
>TRBD2|TRBJ2-3|TRBV29-1|NA
TGCAGCGTTGTGAAGCGGGAGTCCACAGATACGCAGTATTTT
CSVVKRESTDTQYF
>NA|TRBJ2-2|TRBV6-6|once
TGTGCCAGCGCCGGGACCGGGGAGCTGTTTTTT
CASAGTGELFF
>NA|TRBJ1-1|TRBV5-5|once
TGTGCCAGCAGCTTGGGCAGGGCGTTGGGGAACACTGAAGCTTTCTTT
CASSLGRALGNTEAFF
>TRBD2|TRBJ2-1|TRBV7-9|few
TGTGCCAGCAGGTCCGGACTAGCGGGAGATCGGTATGAGCAGTTCTTC
CASRSGLAGDRYEQFF
>TRBD1|TRBJ2-1|TRBV11-3|once
TGTGCCAGCAGCCCGAGGTCGGGACAGGGGAACAATGAGCAGTTCTTC
CASSPRSGQGNNEQFF
>NA|TRBJ2-1|TRBV7-3|NA
TGTGCCAGCAGCTTATCTGTGACAGACAATGAGCAGTTCTTC
CASSLSVTDNEQFF
>NA|TRBJ1-5|TRBV7-8|NA
TGTGCCAGCAGCAAGGAGGTCCATCAGCCCCAGCATTTT
CASSKEVHQPQHF
>NA|TRBJ1-6|TRBV18|NA
TGTGCCAGCTCACCACTCCGTGAGTCCTATAATTCACCCCTCCACTTT
CASSPLRESYNSPLHF